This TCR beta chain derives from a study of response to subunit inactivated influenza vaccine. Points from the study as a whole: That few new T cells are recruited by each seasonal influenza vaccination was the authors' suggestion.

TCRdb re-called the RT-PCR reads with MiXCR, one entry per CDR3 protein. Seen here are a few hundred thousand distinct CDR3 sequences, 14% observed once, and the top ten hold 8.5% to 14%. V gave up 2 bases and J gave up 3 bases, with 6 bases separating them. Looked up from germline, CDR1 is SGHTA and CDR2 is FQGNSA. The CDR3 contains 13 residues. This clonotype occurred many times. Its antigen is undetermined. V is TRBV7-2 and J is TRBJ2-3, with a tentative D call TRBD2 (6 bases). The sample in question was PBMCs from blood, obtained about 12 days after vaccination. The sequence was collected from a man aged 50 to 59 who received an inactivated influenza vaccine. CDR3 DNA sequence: TGTGCCAGCAGCTTACGGGAGACAGATACGCAGTATTTT. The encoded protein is CASSLRETDTQYF.